This T cell receptor (beta chain) emerged from a study of blood T cells in healthy people across ages. Study-level points and caveats: Changes seen in expanded clonotypes were possibly confounded by donor CMV status left unknown. Compared with aged donors, long-lived donors showed fewer expanded clones, suggesting selection.

Details on this clonotype: The antigen is not known.

CDR1 is SEHNR and CDR2 is FQNEAQ in the germline V gene (reference sequence). The CDR3 sequence is 15 residues long. Total RNA amounts of at least 5 micrograms were extracted per sample. Combining a sample-barcoded 5' primer with a J-beta primer mix, a second PCR ran for roughly 6 to 11 cycles. Each cDNA molecule carried a tag from a template-switch adaptor that contained 12 random nucleotides. TCRdb re-analysed the 5' RACE reads in MiXCR, keeping a single row per CDR3 protein. The repertoire holds around 1,700,000 distinct CDR3 sequences, 28% seen once, with 7% to 9% in the top ten. Sequencing was done on a sample of blood. The chain uses TRBV7-9 and TRBJ2-4, with 9 bases matching TRBD1. The J call may be faulty, since TRBJ2-7 better matches the DNA end. The clonotype was recovered from a woman aged 25 to 39 in good health. Here the CDR3 DNA reads TGTGCCAGCAGCCACGTGGGGACAGGGAACTACGAGCAGTACTTC. This translates into CASSHVGTGNYEQYF.